This TCR beta chain comes out of a study of T cells in Graves' hyperthyroidism and ophthalmopathy. Whole-study results and caveats: The model foresaw ophthalmopathy a median around seven months prior to onset.

The source material, RNA transcripts, was used to amplify TCR beta CDR3 regions. The primer set for the first-round RT-PCR of the TCR CDR3 was HTBI. TCRdb re-analysed the multiplex PCR reads in MiXCR, keeping a single row per CDR3 protein. This table holds approximately 610,000 distinct CDR3 sequences, roughly 15% found once. The CDR3 consists of 17 residues. V lost 0 bases to trimming and J lost 2 bases, with 16 bases between them. This clonotype occurred many times. Antigen: not known. At least 3 on the Clinical Activity Score was recorded for ophthalmopathy patients, who also had NOSPECS grade at least 4 and duration under 3 months.

The receptor was isolated from a woman aged 40 to 50 with Graves' ophthalmopathy. The source material was blood. The chain recombines TRBV12-3 or TRBV12-4 with TRBJ1-2; no clear D gene. The CDR3 sequence: CASSLAARPDLNYGYTF. The CDR3 DNA reads TGTGCCAGCAGTTTAGCGGCACGTCCCGATTTAAACTATGGCTACACCTTC.